What follows are 25 T cell receptor beta chains derived from one specimen sequenced in a study of cytotoxic CD8 clonotypes in ibrutinib-treated CLL. Data came from immunoSEQ multiplex PCR; TCRdb stores just in-frame clones and leaves some out. The sample records about 310,000 clones, 80% being singletons. The specimen comprised PBMCs, sampled before ibrutinib treatment. These receptors were taken from a human donor with chronic lymphocytic leukemia.

The chain couples TRBV20-1 to TRBJ2-1; D unresolved. V was cut by 6 bases and J by 5 bases, with 8 bases left in between. Germline CDR1 and CDR2: DFQATT and SNEGSKA (reference sequence). CDR3 length: 11 amino acids. CDR3 loop: CSARTDNEQFF. In DNA form, the CDR3 reads TGCAGTGCACGTACTGACAATGAGCAGTTCTTC.

This rearrangement joins TRBV4-1 to TRBJ2-7, with TRBD2 matching 7 bases. The germline gives CDR1 MGHRA, CDR2 YSYEKL. CDR3 size: 16 residues. The V and J ends lost 4 bases and 2 bases, in that order; junction bases with no gene match: 11. The CDR3 DNA sequence: TGCGCCAGCAGCCGCGCTTGGACTAGGCCGGCCTACGAGCAGTACTTC. Encoded protein: CASSRAWTRPAYEQYF.

This chain uses TRBV10-3 with TRBJ1-5, with D hard to call. Germline V gene lookup returns CDR1 ENHRY and CDR2 SYGVKD. This CDR3 region has 17 residues. V shed 0 bases and J shed 0 bases, with 12 bases lying between them. The CDR3 nucleotides read TGTGCCATCAGTGAGTCTAGACCGGGGTTTAGCAATCAGCCCCAGCATTTT. Protein sequence: CAISESRPGFSNQPQHF.

This rearrangement joins TRBV27 to TRBJ2-7; 9 bases agree with TRBD2. V shed 3 bases and J 5 bases; nucleotides not matched to a gene: 8. The CDR3 has 15 amino acids. Germline loops: CDR1 MNHEY, CDR2 SMNVEV (reference sequence). The CDR3 loop is CASSFSGRAFHEQYF. CDR3 nucleotides: TGTGCCAGCAGTTTTAGCGGGAGAGCGTTTCACGAGCAGTACTTC.

This clone was found once. The CDR3 protein is CASSEGTLMV. CDR3 sequence (DNA): TGTGCCAGCAGTGAAGGGACATTAATGGTC. The rearrangement joins TRBV6-1 to TRBJ2-7; D might be TRBD1 (5 bases). The CDR3 has 10 amino acids. CDR1 MNHNS and CDR2 SASEGT come from the germline V gene.

This chain uses TRBV2 with TRBJ1-2; a weak D match, TRBD1 (5 bases). The CDR3 is 14 residues long. The V gene lost 6 bases and the J gene lost 4 bases, with 15 bases spanning the gap. Per the germline V gene, CDR1 is SNHLY and CDR2 is FYNNEI. CDR3 in DNA: TGTGCCAGCAGCCCCCCGGGGCTCGGCTATGGCTACACCTTC. Protein product: CASSPPGLGYGYTF.

This chain connects TRBV10-2 to TRBJ2-3; D is perhaps TRBD1 or TRBD2 (6 bases each). V was cut by 0 bases and J by 1 base, with 11 bases left in between. CDR3 length: 16 residues. In germline, CDR1 is WSHSY, CDR2 SAAADI. For the CDR3, the DNA is TGCGCCAGCAGTGAGTCTGGGGGGCTGGGCACAGATACGCAGTATTTT. This translates into CASSESGGLGTDTQYF.

The rearrangement links TRBV18 to TRBJ2-5; D remains ambiguous. Per the germline V gene, CDR1 is KGHSH and CDR2 is LQKENI. The V and J ends lost 3 bases and 0 bases respectively, with 5 bases between them. The length of the CDR3 is 13 residues. Here the CDR3 reads CASSPGYQETQYF. The CDR3 nucleotides are TGTGCCAGCTCACCCGGATACCAAGAGACCCAGTACTTC.

The chain combines TRBV19 with TRBJ2-7, with TRBD1 identical over 7 bases. The germline gives CDR1 LNHDA, CDR2 SQIVND (reference sequence). V trimming: 4 bases; J trimming: 6 bases; junction bases outside the gene matches: 6. CDR3 length equals 13 residues. The CDR3 region is CASSTPDRVEQYF. CDR3 sequence (DNA): TGTGCCAGTAGTACCCCTGACAGGGTCGAGCAGTACTTC.

This chain uses TRBV5-1 with TRBJ1-2; 10 nucleotides match TRBD1. The junction had 2 bases not matched to a gene; V was cut back by 0 bases and J by 0 bases. The length of the CDR3 is 16 residues. In germline, CDR1 is SGHRS, CDR2 YFSETQ. This chain's CDR3 is CASSLGTGGTNYGYTF. The DNA for the CDR3 is TGCGCCAGCAGCTTGGGGACAGGGGGAACTAACTATGGCTACACCTTC.

V usage is TRBV7-2 and J usage is TRBJ1-1; no clear D. Germline assignment: CDR1 SGHTA and CDR2 FQGNSA. V shed 2 bases and J shed 6 bases, with 7 bases lying between them. CDR3 size: 12 residues. The CDR3 loop reads CASSLSYPEAFF. The CDR3 region has the DNA TGTGCCAGCAGCTTAAGTTATCCTGAAGCTTTCTTT.

The chain carries TRBV4-2 and TRBJ2-7, with 9 bases that match TRBD2. V lost 1 base and J lost 2; bases outside the gene matches: 3. CDR3 length equals 15 residues. Germline CDR1 and CDR2: LGHNA and YNFKEQ. The CDR3 nucleotides read TGTGCCAGCAGCCAAGGACTAGCGGCACCCTACGAGCAGTACTTC. Translated, it gives CASSQGLAAPYEQYF.

By share, this clone counts as medium-sized. Here the CDR3 reads CAQPDRSNTEAFF. CDR3 DNA: TGTGCCCAACCGGACAGATCGAACACTGAAGCTTTCTTT. The J gene is TRBJ1-1, the V gene TRBV30, with D perhaps TRBD1 (6 bases). Germline-derived CDR1 and CDR2 are GTSNPN and SVGIG (reference sequence). The CDR3 runs to 13 residues. V was clipped by 8 bases and J by 1 base, with 14 bases between them. The full variable domain, completed using reference TRBV30 and TRBJ1-1, is SQTIHQWPATLVQPVGSPLSLECTVEGTSNPNLYWYRQAAGRGLQLLFYSVGIGQISSEVPQNLSASRPQDRQFILSSKKLLLSDSGFYLCAQPDRSNTEAFFGQGTRLTVV.

This chain joins TRBV25-1 and TRBJ2-1; 7 positions agree with TRBD2. The CDR3 sequence is 13 residues long. Germline lookup yields CDR1 MGHDK and CDR2 SYGVNS. The V gene end was trimmed by 7 bases and the J gene end by 2 bases; junction bases not matched to a gene: 2. DNA of the CDR3: TGTGCCAGCATGGCGGGGGCCTACAATGAGCAGTTCTTC. It is translated as CASMAGAYNEQFF.

The chain combines TRBV10-1 with TRBJ2-1; 9 bases agree with TRBD1. The junction had 9 bases not matched to a gene; V was cut back by 4 bases and J by 8 bases. The CDR3 runs 15 residues. Germline V gene data show CDR1 as WNHNN and CDR2 as SYGVQD (reference sequence). CDR3 protein: CASSADRGYADEQFF. The CDR3 nucleotides are TGCGCCAGCAGTGCTGACAGGGGGTATGCGGATGAGCAGTTCTTC.

V usage is TRBV27 and J usage is TRBJ2-5; D gene unclear. Trimming pared 0 bases from V and 7 bases from J, leaving 12 bases between. Looked up from germline, CDR1 is MNHEY and CDR2 is SMNVEV (reference sequence). This CDR3 is 14 amino acids long. The DNA for the CDR3 is TGTGCCAGCAGTTTATCGTCTAGTGGTGGGACCCAGTACTTC. Translation: CASSLSSSGGTQYF.

The CDR3 here is CASSQVLQGGGPQHF. The CDR3 DNA sequence: TGCGCCAGCAGCCAAGTGTTGCAAGGGGGAGGGCCCCAGCATTTT. The rearrangement joins TRBV4-3 to TRBJ1-5; tentative D call: TRBD1 (6 bases). The V end lost 1 base, the J end lost 9 bases, and 16 bases lay between the germline ends. From germline, CDR1 is LGHNA and CDR2 YSLEER. CDR3 length: 15 amino acids.

In its sample, this clone was seen once. The same CDR3 is also encoded by other DNA sequences in this sample. The chain combines TRBV6-6 with TRBJ1-1, with no clear D. V lost 0 bases to trimming and J lost 1 base, with 6 bases between them. CDR1 is MNHNY, CDR2 SVGAGI, per germline (reference sequence). This CDR3 has 14 amino acids. The CDR3 loop is CASSYSAGNTEAFF. The CDR3 DNA is TGTGCCAGCAGTTACTCGGCCGGGAACACTGAAGCTTTCTTT.

Only one count was recorded for this clone. The chain joins TRBV5-1 to TRBJ2-1; 9 bases line up with TRBD1. The ends lost 3 bases at V and 8 bases at J; junction bases unmatched: 12. The CDR3 covers 16 residues. Germline loops: CDR1 SGHRS, CDR2 YFSETQ. CDR3 loop: CASSYPTGGVDDEQFF. In DNA form, the CDR3 reads TGCGCCAGCAGCTACCCCACAGGGGGCGTGGACGATGAGCAGTTCTTC.

The chain recombines TRBV6-1 with TRBJ2-1; D gene unclear. Trimming cost V 7 bases and J 3 bases, with 13 bases left between them. This CDR3 is built from 14 residues. Germline values: CDR1 MNHNS, CDR2 SASEGT. The CDR3 region has the DNA TGTGCCAGCAAGGACCTCACCAACTACAATGAGCAGTTCTTC. This gives the protein CASKDLTNYNEQFF.

The chain links TRBV20-1 to TRBJ2-1, with D unclear. CDR1 DFQATT and CDR2 SNEGSKA come from the germline V gene (reference sequence). Trimming cost V 3 bases and J 12 bases, with 9 bases left between them. CDR3 length: 10 amino acids. Written as DNA, the CDR3 is TGCAGTGCTAGCCCCTTCGCGCAGTTCTTC. This sequence encodes CSASPFAQFF.

V usage is TRBV10-3 and J usage is TRBJ2-7; 8 nucleotides line up with TRBD1. The CDR3 totals 13 residues. Trimming cost V 4 bases and J 6 bases; bases outside gene matches: 5. The germline V gene has CDR1 ENHRY and CDR2 SYGVKD. Here the CDR3 reads CAISGAQGAEQYF. In DNA, the CDR3 is TGTGCCATCAGTGGGGCGCAGGGGGCCGAGCAGTACTTC.

V and J are TRBV6-1 and TRBJ2-7; 9 bases fit TRBD1. With 2 bases clipped from V and 2 bases from J, the junction kept 4 bases outside the gene matches. Per the germline V gene, CDR1 is MNHNS and CDR2 is SASEGT. This CDR3 is built from 15 residues. CDR3 DNA: TGTGCCAGCAGTGAAACAGGGGGCAATCCCTACGAGCAGTACTTC. It encodes CASSETGGNPYEQYF.

The CDR3 sequence: CASSLGRPYEQYF. The DNA for the CDR3 is TGTGCCAGCAGCCTGGGCAGACCCTACGAGCAGTACTTC. The V and J genes are TRBV7-6 and TRBJ2-7; D not certain. Germline values: CDR1 SGHVS, CDR2 FNYEAQ. Trimming cost V 5 bases and J 2 bases, with 10 bases left between them. This CDR3 has 13 amino acids.

The gene calls are TRBV28 and TRBJ2-3; D may be TRBD2 (7 bases). The CDR3 runs to 17 residues. Germline CDR1 and CDR2: MDHEN and SYDVKM. Trimming took 4 bases from V and 4 from J, leaving 21 bases between them. The CDR3 loop is CASSSPGGASGSDTQYF. The CDR3 bases are TGTGCCAGCAGTTCCCCTGGGGGGGCTAGCGGATCAGATACGCAGTATTTT.